This T cell receptor beta chain was retrieved from a study of blood T cells in healthy people across ages. Each donor supplied around 9.6 milliliters of peripheral blood. Each sample yielded at least 7 million isolated PBMCs. PCR was performed a second time for 7 to 11 cycles using a sample-barcoded 5' primer and a J-beta primer mix. All samples gave at least 2.5 million CDR3-containing paired-end reads. TCRdb independently ran MiXCR on the 5' RACE reads; one entry per CDR3 protein. Among 1.5 million to 2 million distinct CDR3 sequences, 34% were seen once, and the ten largest hold around 11%. CDR1 MDHEN and CDR2 SYDVKM come from the germline V gene. V was trimmed by 4 bases and J by 4 bases, leaving 16 bases between them. The CDR3 length is 15 residues.

The specimen was blood. The V call is TRBV28, the J call TRBJ1-2; D is unresolved. The TCR was taken from a woman younger than 45 in good health. Written as DNA, the CDR3 is TGTGCCAGCAGTTCCAGGACCCGGACCTCCTATGGCTACACCTTC. It translates to CASSSRTRTSYGYTF.